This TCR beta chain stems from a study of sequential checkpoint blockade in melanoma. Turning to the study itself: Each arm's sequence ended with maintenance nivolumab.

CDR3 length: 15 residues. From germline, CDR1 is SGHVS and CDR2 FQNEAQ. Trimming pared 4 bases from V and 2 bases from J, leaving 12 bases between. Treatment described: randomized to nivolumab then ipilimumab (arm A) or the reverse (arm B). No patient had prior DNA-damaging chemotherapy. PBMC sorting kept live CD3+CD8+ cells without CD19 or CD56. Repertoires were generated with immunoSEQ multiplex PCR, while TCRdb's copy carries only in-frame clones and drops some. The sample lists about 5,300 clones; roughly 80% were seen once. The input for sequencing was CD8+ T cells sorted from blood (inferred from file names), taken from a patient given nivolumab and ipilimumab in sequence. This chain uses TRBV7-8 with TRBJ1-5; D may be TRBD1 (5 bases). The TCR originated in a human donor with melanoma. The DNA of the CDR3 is TGTGCCAGCAGCTCAAACCCGGGGGGCAATCAGCCCCAGCATTTT. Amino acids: CASSSNPGGNQPQHF.